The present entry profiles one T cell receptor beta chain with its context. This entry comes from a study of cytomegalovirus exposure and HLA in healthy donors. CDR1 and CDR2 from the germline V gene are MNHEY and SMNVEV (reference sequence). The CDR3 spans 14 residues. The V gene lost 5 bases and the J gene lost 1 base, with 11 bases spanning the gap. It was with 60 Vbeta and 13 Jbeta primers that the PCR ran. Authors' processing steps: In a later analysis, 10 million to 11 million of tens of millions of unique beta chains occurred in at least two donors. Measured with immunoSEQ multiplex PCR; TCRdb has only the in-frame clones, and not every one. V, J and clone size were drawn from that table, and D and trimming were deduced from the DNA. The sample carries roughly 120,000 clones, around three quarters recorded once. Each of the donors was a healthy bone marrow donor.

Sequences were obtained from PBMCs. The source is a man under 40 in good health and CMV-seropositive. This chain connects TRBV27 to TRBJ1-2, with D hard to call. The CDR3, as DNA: TGTGCCAGCAGTGAGACAAACCTTAACTATGGCTACACCTTC. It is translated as CASSETNLNYGYTF.